The rows below give T cell receptor beta chains drawn from one sample of a study of regulatory T cells in long-lasting Graves disease. TCRdb analysed the multiplex PCR reads with MiXCR anew, one entry per CDR3 protein. The sample lists around 320,000 distinct CDR3 sequences, over 15% occurring once. Separately, the same data were catalogued under a study of T cells in Graves' hyperthyroidism and ophthalmopathy.

The sample was peripheral blood mononuclear cells (PBMCs), taken at new diagnosis, from a patient treated with antithyroid drugs. The receptors originated from a man aged 40-55 years with Graves disease. Both conserved end residues are part of each CDR3. D genes are given only for firm matches. Only some rows state a clone size, as once, few, many or a class for expanded clones.

clone_size j_call d_call cdr3_length v_call cdr3_nt cdr3_aa
many TRBJ2-7 . 13 TRBV2 TGTGCCAGCAGTGTCCGGACAACCTACGAGCAGTACTTC CASSVRTTYEQYF
few TRBJ2-7 . 14 TRBV30 TGTGCCTGGAGTCGTGGGTGGCTGACCTACGAGCAGTACTTC CAWSRGWLTYEQYF
many TRBJ2-1 TRBD2 16 TRBV11-1 TGTGCCAGCAGCTCCACGGGACTAGCGGGGTACAATGAGCAGTTCTTC CASSSTGLAGYNEQFF
few TRBJ1-6 TRBD1 13 TRBV29-1 TGCAGCGGACGGACAGGGCTAGATTCACCCCTCCACTTT CSGRTGLDSPLHF
. TRBJ1-5 . 13 TRBV7-2 TGTGCCAGCAGCTTAGCTACCGGTCCGACCCAGCATTTT CASSLATGPTQHF
. TRBJ2-5 . 15 TRBV11-2 TGTGCCAGCAGCTTATACGGGGGCGGGCAAGAGACCCAGTACTTC CASSLYGGGQETQYF
many TRBJ1-4 . 14 TRBV2 TGTGCCAGCAATATACAGGGAGGCGATGAAAAACTGTTTTTT CASNIQGGDEKLFF
. TRBJ2-1 . 16 TRBV20-1 TGCAGTGCTAGAGATAGATCGGGGAGATCCTACAATGAGCAGTTCTTC CSARDRSGRSYNEQFF
few TRBJ2-3 TRBD2 17 TRBV29-1 TGCAGCGTTGCGGGGGGGTTGACAGGCGAATTGGCAGATACGCAGTATTTT CSVAGGLTGELADTQYF
. TRBJ1-4 . 12 TRBV29-1 TGCAGCGTTGCCTGGACCAATGAAAAACTGTTTTTT CSVAWTNEKLFF
. TRBJ1-4 TRBD1 14 TRBV28 TGTGCCAGCAGTAAGGGACAGGGGAGTGAAAAACTGTTTTTT CASSKGQGSEKLFF
many TRBJ2-1 . 15 TRBV28 TGTGCCAGCAGTCGCGGACAGACCTTCCGCAATGAGCAGTTCTTC CASSRGQTFRNEQFF
. TRBJ2-7 TRBD1 13 TRBV20-1 TGCAGTGCCGAAGGGACAGAGCCCTACGAGCAGTACTTC CSAEGTEPYEQYF
many TRBJ1-1 . 15 TRBV2 TGTGCCAGCAGTGGGGGCCCCCCCGAAAGAACTGAAGCTTTCTTT CASSGGPPERTEAFF
. TRBJ2-1 TRBD1 13 TRBV11-3 TGTGCCAGCAGCTTTGGGCAGGGGGTGGAGCAGTTCTTC CASSFGQGVEQFF
few TRBJ1-2 TRBD1 15 TRBV5-1 TGCGCCAGCAGCTTGGGGACAGGGTTGCCCTATGGCTACACCTTC CASSLGTGLPYGYTF
. TRBJ1-5 . 14 TRBV20-1 TGCAGTGCTAGAGTCTCGGCCAGCAATCAGCCCCAGCATTTT CSARVSASNQPQHF
many TRBJ2-2 . 14 TRBV7-9 TGTGCCAGCAGGACCGGGTCGAACACCGGGGAGCTGTTTTTT CASRTGSNTGELFF
many TRBJ2-7 TRBD2 14 TRBV18 TGTGCCAGCTCACCCGGGGGGGAGTCCCACGAGCAGTACTTC CASSPGGESHEQYF
few TRBJ1-2 . 13 TRBV6-1 TGTGCCAGCAGCGGGAAAGCTAACTATGGCTACACCTTC CASSGKANYGYTF
many TRBJ2-7 . 15 TRBV6-5 TGTGCCAGCAGTTACAGCCAGGGTGAAGCCTACGAGCAGTACTTC CASSYSQGEAYEQYF
once TRBJ2-5 . 15 TRBV12-3/TRBV12-4 TGTGCCAGCAGTCTAGACCTACAGCCGGTGGAGACCCAGTACTTC CASSLDLQPVETQYF
many TRBJ2-4 . 13 TRBV20-1 TGCAGTGCCCGCGGACTGAGACAGGACATTCAGTACTTC CSARGLRQDIQYF
. TRBJ2-5 TRBD1 15 TRBV5-1 TGCGCCAGCAGCAGGCGACAGGGGGCAAGAGAGACCCAGTACTTC CASSRRQGARETQYF
many TRBJ1-1 . 14 TRBV3-1 TGTGCCAGCAGCCAAGATGACCGAGGAACTGAAGCTTTCTTT CASSQDDRGTEAFF
few TRBJ2-1 . 13 TRBV6-2/TRBV6-3 TGTGCCAGCAAACTCGGGGACGCGAATGAGCAGTTCTTC CASKLGDANEQFF
. TRBJ1-6 . 15 TRBV5-5 TGTGCCAGCAGCTTCCCGGGAGCCCTGGGTTCACCCCTCCACTTT CASSFPGALGSPLHF
many TRBJ2-7 . 15 TRBV28 TGTGCCAGCAGTTCCATCAGGGTTCCCTCCTACGAGCAGTACTTC CASSSIRVPSYEQYF
few TRBJ2-2 TRBD1 17 TRBV6-2/TRBV6-3 TGTGCCAACAGTTACGGCGGACCGGGACAGGGCCACGGGGAGCTGTTTTTT CANSYGGPGQGHGELFF
many TRBJ2-7 . 14 TRBV5-1 TGCGCCAGCAGCAAGGGGCTACCGGCCTACGAGCAGTACTTC CASSKGLPAYEQYF
many TRBJ1-4 . 15 TRBV11-2 TGTGCCAGCAGCTCAATCCCAGGGCTTAATGAAAAACTGTTTTTT CASSSIPGLNEKLFF
. TRBJ2-3 TRBD2 14 TRBV6-5 TGTGCCAGCAGTTACGGGGGGGTCCCAGATACGCAGTATTTT CASSYGGVPDTQYF
few TRBJ1-2 . 14 TRBV2 TGTGCCAGCAGTTTAGCGCACGCGAGGGGTGGCTACACCTTC CASSLAHARGGYTF